This TCR beta chain was obtained from a study of blood T cell repertoires in COVID-19. Profiled with immunoSEQ multiplex PCR; TCRdb holds only in-frame clones, not every one. The sample has over 300,000 clones; 85% to 90% are singletons. This CDR3 is built from 14 residues. Germline CDR1 SGHTA, CDR2 FQGNSA. The V end was cut by 3 bases, the J end by 1 base, with 9 bases between. This clonotype originated in a man aged 18 to 29 with active or convalescent COVID-19. Sequencing was performed on peripheral blood. This chain links TRBV7-2 with TRBJ1-1, with D maybe TRBD1 (5 bases). CDR3 in DNA: TGTGCCAGCAGCTTGGGGCAGACGAACACTGAAGCTTTCTTT. Protein sequence: CASSLGQTNTEAFF.